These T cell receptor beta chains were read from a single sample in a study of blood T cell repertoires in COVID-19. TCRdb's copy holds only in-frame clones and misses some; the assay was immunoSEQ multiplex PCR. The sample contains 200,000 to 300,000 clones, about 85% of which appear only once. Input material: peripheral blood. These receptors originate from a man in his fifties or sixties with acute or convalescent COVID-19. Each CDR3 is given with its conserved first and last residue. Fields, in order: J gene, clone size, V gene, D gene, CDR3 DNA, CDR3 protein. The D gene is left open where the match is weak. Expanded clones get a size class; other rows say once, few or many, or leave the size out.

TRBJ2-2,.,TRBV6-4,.,TGTGCCAGCAGTCCACAGGGTGGGCTGAGCGGGGAGCTGTTTTTT,CASSPQGGLSGELFF
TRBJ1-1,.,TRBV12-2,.,TGTGCAAGTCGCTTTATTGGGGACAGGGTGGGAGCTTTCTTT,CASRFIGDRVGAFF
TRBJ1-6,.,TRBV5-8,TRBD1,TGTGCCAGCAGCTTGACGGGACAGCTAACCTATAATTCACCCCTCCACTTT,CASSLTGQLTYNSPLHF
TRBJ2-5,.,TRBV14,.,TGTGCCAGCAGCCAAGCCGGGTTGACCCAGTACTTC,CASSQAGLTQYF
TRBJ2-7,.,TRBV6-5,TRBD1,TGTGCCAGCAGTTACCCACCTCCAGGGACAGGGGACGAGCAGTACTTC,CASSYPPPGTGDEQYF
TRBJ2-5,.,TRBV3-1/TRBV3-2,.,TGTGCCAGCAGCCAAGATTGGGGAGAAGAGACCCAGTACTTC,CASSQDWGEETQYF
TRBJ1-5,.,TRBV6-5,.,TGTGCCAGCAACAGTTATAGCAATCAGCCCCAGCATTTT,CASNSYSNQPQHF
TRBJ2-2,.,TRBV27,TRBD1,TGTGCCAGCAGTTTAAGGACCCCTTCCGGGACAGCGAACACCGGGGAGCTGTTTTTT,CASSLRTPSGTANTGELFF
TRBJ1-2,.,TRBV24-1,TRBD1,TGTGCCACCAGTCAGGGGGACTATGGCTACACCTTC,CATSQGDYGYTF
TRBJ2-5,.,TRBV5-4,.,TGTGCCAGCAGCATGGGGGCTCCCGGTGAGACCCAGTACTTC,CASSMGAPGETQYF
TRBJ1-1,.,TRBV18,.,TGTGCCAGCTCACCACTCAGTAACACTGAAGCTTTCTTT,CASSPLSNTEAFF
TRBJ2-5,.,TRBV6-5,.,TGTGCCAGCAGTTACTCGGGAGAACAAGAGACCCAGTACTTC,CASSYSGEQETQYF
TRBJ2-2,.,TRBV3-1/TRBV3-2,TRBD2,TGTGCCAGCAGGCATACAGACAGGAGCGGGGGTTACACCGGGGAGCTGTTTTTT,CASRHTDRSGGYTGELFF
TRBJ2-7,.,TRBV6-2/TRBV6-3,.,TGTGCCAGCAGTCATATGACTCTTACCAGCTCCTACGAGCAGTACTTC,CASSHMTLTSSYEQYF
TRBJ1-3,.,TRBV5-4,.,TGTGCCAGCAGCTTGGACCGACTATCTGGAAACACCATATATTTT,CASSLDRLSGNTIYF
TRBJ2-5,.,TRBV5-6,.,TGTGCCAGCAGCTTGTCTTTCACATTCCAAGAGACCCAGTACTTC,CASSLSFTFQETQYF
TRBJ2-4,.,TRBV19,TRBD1,TGTGCCAGTAGTCTCCGGGACAGGGGGCGGATGGAAAACATTCAGTACTTC,CASSLRDRGRMENIQYF
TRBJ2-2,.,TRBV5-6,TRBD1,TGTGCCAGCCTTCACAGGGGGCCCGGGGAGCTGTTTTTT,CASLHRGPGELFF
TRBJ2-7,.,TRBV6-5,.,TGTGCCAGCAGAGGAGGGACTCTCACTTACGAGCAGTACTTC,CASRGGTLTYEQYF
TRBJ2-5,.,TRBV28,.,TGTGCCAGCAGTTTCGCCAGGGCCCAGAGGGAGACCCAGTACTTC,CASSFARAQRETQYF
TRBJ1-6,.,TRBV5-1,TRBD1,TGCGCCAGCAGCCAGGGACAGGGCAATTCACCCCTCCACTTT,CASSQGQGNSPLHF
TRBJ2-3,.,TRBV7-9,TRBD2,TGTGCCAGCAGTCCAGGGCGCGGGGGGGCGACAGATACGCAGTATTTT,CASSPGRGGATDTQYF
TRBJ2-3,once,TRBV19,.,TGTGCCAGTAGTACCGGGACAACCCAAGATACGCAGTATTTT,CASSTGTTQDTQYF
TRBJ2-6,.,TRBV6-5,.,TGTGCCAGCAGTTACGACAGCGCCAACGTCCTGACTTTC,CASSYDSANVLTF
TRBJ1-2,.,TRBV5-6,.,TGTGCCAGCAGCTTGGGGCAGGTTAAAGGTGGCTACACCTTC,CASSLGQVKGGYTF
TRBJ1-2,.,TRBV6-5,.,TGTGCCAGCAGTTACGGGGGGTGGTATGGCTACACCTTC,CASSYGGWYGYTF
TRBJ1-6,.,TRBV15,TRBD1,TGTGCCACCAGCAGGGACAGGGATTCCCTCCACTTT,CATSRDRDSLHF
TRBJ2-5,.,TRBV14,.,TGTGCCAGCAGCCAGGCCGAGACCCAGTACTTC,CASSQAETQYF
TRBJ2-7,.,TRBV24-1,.,TGTGCCACCAGTGATGCCAGGATGACGATCGACGAGCAGTACTTC,CATSDARMTIDEQYF
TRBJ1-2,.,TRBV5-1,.,TGCGCCACCCGACGGGGAGACTCATCTAACTATGGCTACACCTTC,CATRRGDSSNYGYTF
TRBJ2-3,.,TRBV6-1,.,TGTGCCAGCAGTGAAGGTTTCGGGACAGATACGCAGTATTTT,CASSEGFGTDTQYF
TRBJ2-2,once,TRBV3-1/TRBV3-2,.,TGTGCCAGCAGCCACCTTTGGCAGGCGAACACCGGGGAGCTGTTTTTT,CASSHLWQANTGELFF
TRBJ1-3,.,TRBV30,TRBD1,TGTGCCTCCCCTGGGGACAGTGGAAACACCATATATTTT,CASPGDSGNTIYF
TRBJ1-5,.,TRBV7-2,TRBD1,TGTGCCAGCAGCTTAGGTCAGGGGGCTTGGCAGCCCCAGCATTTT,CASSLGQGAWQPQHF
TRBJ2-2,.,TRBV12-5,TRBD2,TGTGCTAGTGGTTTGGTACACCGCACTAGCGGAGGCCACCCCGGGGAGCTGTTTTTT,CASGLVHRTSGGHPGELFF
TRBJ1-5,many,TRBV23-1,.,TGCGCCAGCAGTCAGAGGACACCTTATAGCAATCAGCCCCAGCATTTT,CASSQRTPYSNQPQHF
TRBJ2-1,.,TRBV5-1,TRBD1,TGCGCCAGCAGCTTGGTGGGACAGGGGAACAATGAGCAGTTCTTC,CASSLVGQGNNEQFF
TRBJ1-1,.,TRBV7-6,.,TGTGCCAGCAGCCATACAGCTAACACTGAAGCTTTCTTT,CASSHTANTEAFF
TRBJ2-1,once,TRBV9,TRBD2,TGTGCCAGCAGCACCTCCGGGACTAGCGCCAGCTCCTACAATGAGCAGTTCTTC,CASSTSGTSASSYNEQFF
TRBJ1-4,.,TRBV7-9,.,TGTGCCAGCAGCCTCTATGCAACTAATGAAAAACTGTTTTTT,CASSLYATNEKLFF
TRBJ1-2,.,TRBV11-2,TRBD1,TGTGCCAGCAGCCCTTGGGAAACGACAGGGGCCTATGGCTACACCTTC,CASSPWETTGAYGYTF
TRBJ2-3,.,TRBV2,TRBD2,TGTGCCAGCATTTTAGCGGGGAATCTAGATACGCAGTATTTT,CASILAGNLDTQYF
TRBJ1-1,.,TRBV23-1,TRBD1,TGCGCCAGCAGTCAATGGGGACAGGGATCAAATGAAGCTTTCTTT,CASSQWGQGSNEAFF
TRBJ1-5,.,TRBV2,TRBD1,TGTGCCAGTTATGACAGGGCAGGCAATCAGCCCCAGCATTTT,CASYDRAGNQPQHF